Below are 25 T cell receptor beta chains sequenced from a single sample in a study of blood T cell repertoires in COVID-19. Only in-frame clones appear in the TCRdb table, and some are missing; sequencing was by immunoSEQ multiplex PCR. This table has over 300,000 clones, 83% appearing once. Sequenced material: peripheral blood. These receptors were obtained from a woman between 45 and 60 years old with acute or convalescent COVID-19.

The V gene is TRBV7-8, the J gene TRBJ1-2; TRBD1 matches at 7 bases. This CDR3 contains 12 residues. CDR1 SGHVS and CDR2 FQNEAQ come from the germline V gene. Losses at the gene ends were 4 bases for V and 8 bases for J; bases not matched to a gene: 4. CDR3 in DNA: TGTGCCAGCAGCTCGGACAGGAAAGGCTACACCTTC. Residues: CASSSDRKGYTF.

This chain uses TRBV12-5 with TRBJ2-3; a weak D match, TRBD1 (6 bases). The V end was cut by 0 bases, the J end by 1 base, with 11 bases between. The CDR3 is 16 amino acids. Per germline, CDR1 LGHNT and CDR2 FRNRAP. The chain's CDR3 is CASGLVQNRGTDTQYF. The CDR3 DNA sequence: TGTGCTAGTGGTTTGGTACAGAACAGGGGCACAGATACGCAGTATTTT.

This clone was observed a handful of times. The rearrangement joins TRBV29-1 to TRBJ1-2, with unresolved D. This CDR3 region has 14 residues. The germline gives CDR1 SQVTM, CDR2 ANQGSEA. V lost 6 bases to trimming and J lost 1 base, with 15 bases between them. In DNA form, the CDR3 reads TGCAGCGTAACTAGGACGGGTAATAACTATGGCTACACCTTC. As protein: CSVTRTGNNYGYTF.

The chain links TRBV5-1 to TRBJ2-6; TRBD1 aligns across 7 bases. Looked up from germline, CDR1 is SGHRS and CDR2 is YFSETQ. This CDR3 contains 17 residues. The trim removed 4 bases at V and 1 base at J, leaving 8 bases unmatched. Here the CDR3 reads CASSSRTGPSGANVLTF. CDR3 sequence (DNA): TGCGCCAGCAGCAGTCGGACAGGTCCTTCTGGGGCCAACGTCCTGACTTTC.

The genes are TRBV29-1 and TRBJ1-4; 7 bases fit TRBD1. CDR1 is SQVTM and CDR2 is ANQGSEA in the germline V gene. This CDR3 has 15 amino acids. J gave up 8 bases and V 0 bases, and 9 bases lay outside the gene matches. The CDR3 region is CSVEDPRTGGEKLFF. The CDR3 coding sequence is TGCAGCGTTGAAGACCCTCGGACAGGCGGGGAAAAACTGTTTTTT.

V is TRBV7-9 and J is TRBJ1-2; D might be TRBD1 (6 bases). Germline V CDR1 and CDR2: SEHNR, FQNEAQ (reference sequence). CDR3 length equals 14 residues. Deletions cut 1 base from V and 8 bases from J, with 14 bases between. CDR3 in amino acids: CASSLEQGPGGYTF. The CDR3 DNA follows: TGTGCCAGCAGCTTAGAACAGGGCCCCGGGGGCTACACCTTC.

This clone has a single count. As DNA, the CDR3 is TGCGCCAGCAGCTTGTTACAGACAACAACTAATGAAAAACTGTTTTTT. Protein sequence: CASSLLQTTTNEKLFF. The genes are TRBV5-1 and TRBJ1-4; D unclear. The germline V and J ends were trimmed by 1 base and 0 bases, with 10 bases remaining between them. There are 16 residues in the CDR3. Germline CDR1 is SGHRS and CDR2 is YFSETQ.

This clone was detected only a few times. V usage is TRBV6-2 or TRBV6-3 and J usage is TRBJ2-3, with a tentative D call TRBD2 (6 bases). The CDR3 covers 12 residues. V was trimmed by 5 bases and J by 6 bases, leaving 9 bases between them. In germline, CDR1 is MNHEY, CDR2 SVGEGT. The CDR3 nucleotides read TGTGCCAGCAGTGGGGAGGATGATACGCAGTATTTT. Translating gives CASSGEDDTQYF.

The rearrangement joins TRBV2 to TRBJ2-7; D gene unclear. CDR1 and CDR2 from the germline V gene are SNHLY and FYNNEI. Deletions cut 6 bases from V and 4 bases from J, with 10 bases between. The CDR3 contains 12 residues. The CDR3 bases are TGTGCCAGCAGCCCACAGCTATACGAGCAGTACTTC. The encoded protein is CASSPQLYEQYF.

The J gene is TRBJ1-1, the V gene TRBV7-2; 9 bases line up with TRBD1. The germline V gene has CDR1 SGHTA and CDR2 FQGNSA. The V segment lost 4 bases and the J segment 10 bases; nucleotides outside the gene matches: 4. This CDR3 has 12 residues. The CDR3 here is CASSSMDRGAFF. The CDR3 DNA sequence: TGTGCCAGCAGCTCGATGGACAGGGGAGCTTTCTTT.

The V call is TRBV5-1, the J call TRBJ1-6, with D possibly being TRBD1 (6 bases). Germline V gene data show CDR1 as SGHRS and CDR2 as YFSETQ. V was cut by 4 bases and J by 5 bases, with 16 bases left in between. CDR3 size: 16 residues. The CDR3 coding sequence is TGCGCCAGCAGCCTATCACAGGGTAGCGATAATTCACCCCTCCACTTT. Encoded protein: CASSLSQGSDNSPLHF.

This clone was detected only a few times. The V and J genes are TRBV30 and TRBJ1-5; a possible D gene is TRBD1 (6 bases). The CDR3 length is 19 residues. V was clipped by 2 bases and J by 0 bases, with 23 bases between them. Germline values: CDR1 GTSNPN, CDR2 SVGIG (reference sequence). In DNA form, the CDR3 reads TGTGCCTGGAGTACAAGAACAGGGTTACCGGGCTATAGCAATCAGCCCCAGCATTTT. Translated, it gives CAWSTRTGLPGYSNQPQHF.

This clone has more than one count but fewer than ten. This sequence joins TRBV7-2 and TRBJ1-4; D remains unclear. Germline V CDR1 and CDR2: SGHTA, FQGNSA. The CDR3 extends over 15 amino acids. The germline V and J ends were trimmed by 1 base and 5 bases, with 11 bases remaining between them. The CDR3 region has the DNA TGTGCCAGCAGCTTAGGGTCGGGTAGCAATGAAAAACTGTTTTTT. Translated, it gives CASSLGSGSNEKLFF. The full variable domain, rest sourced from reference TRBV7-2 and TRBJ1-4, is GAGVSQSPSNKVTEKGKDVELRCDPISGHTALYWYRQSLGQGLEFLIYFQGNSAPDKSGLPSDRFSAERTGGSVSTLTIQRTQQEDSAVYLCASSLGSGSNEKLFFGSGTQLSVL.

In this sample, this clone turned up once. The chain is built from TRBV11-3 and TRBJ2-3, with D possibly being TRBD2 (6 bases). With 5 bases removed from V and 0 bases from J, the gap between germline ends came to 12 bases. The V gene's germline CDR1 is SGHNT and CDR2 YENEEA. The CDR3 sequence is 15 residues long. Written as DNA, the CDR3 is TGTGCCAGCAGCCCCGGGGGTTGGAGCACAGATACGCAGTATTTT. It is translated as CASSPGGWSTDTQYF.

J is TRBJ1-1 and V is TRBV9, with TRBD1 as a possible D gene (6 bases). Germline V gene sequence: CDR1 SGDLS, CDR2 YYNGEE. The V and J ends lost 0 bases and 6 bases respectively, with 9 bases between them. This CDR3 region has 13 residues. The CDR3 spells CASSVEQGSEAFF. The DNA for the CDR3 is TGTGCCAGCAGCGTAGAACAGGGCTCTGAAGCTTTCTTT.

This sequence joins TRBV2 and TRBJ1-4; TRBD1 matches at 9 bases. Germline lookup yields CDR1 SNHLY and CDR2 FYNNEI. The ends lost 6 bases at V and 8 bases at J; junction bases unmatched: 10. The CDR3 is 15 residues long. CDR3 loop: CASSFVTGGEEKLFF. CDR3 in DNA: TGTGCCAGCAGCTTCGTGACAGGGGGGGAGGAAAAACTGTTTTTT.

The chain combines TRBV19 with TRBJ1-5; 8 bases are shared with TRBD1. In germline, CDR1 is LNHDA, CDR2 SQIVND (reference sequence). This CDR3 is built from 15 residues. The V segment lost 2 bases and the J segment 1 base; nucleotides outside the gene matches: 1. Here the CDR3 DNA reads TGTGCCAGTAGTATACGGACAGGGAGCAATCAGCCCCAGCATTTT. Amino acid sequence: CASSIRTGSNQPQHF.

The chain is built from TRBV5-1 and TRBJ1-2; no clear D. The CDR3 loop spans 14 amino acids. Germline CDR1 is SGHRS and CDR2 is YFSETQ. V was shortened by 0 bases and J by 4 bases, with 10 bases between the two germline ends. CDR3 sequence: CASSLGAEGYGYTF. The CDR3 DNA reads as TGCGCCAGCAGCTTGGGGGCGGAGGGCTATGGCTACACCTTC.

This chain uses TRBV25-1 with TRBJ2-7, with 7 bases fitting TRBD1. The CDR3 consists of 13 residues. V lost 5 bases, J lost 1 base, and 2 bases stayed unmatched. Germline CDR1 and CDR2: MGHDK and SYGVNS. The CDR3 here is CASSTGASYEQYF. The CDR3 coding sequence is TGTGCCAGCAGTACAGGGGCTTCCTACGAGCAGTACTTC.

The V and J genes are TRBV24-1 and TRBJ2-3; TRBD2 is a possible D gene (5 bases). The germline V and J ends were trimmed by 4 bases and 5 bases, with 15 bases remaining between them. In germline, CDR1 is KGHDR, CDR2 SFDVKD. CDR3 size: 15 residues. CDR3 loop: CATSDQSARGDTQYF. The CDR3 nucleotides read TGTGCCACCAGTGACCAATCAGCCCGGGGAGATACGCAGTATTTT.

The genes are TRBV29-1 and TRBJ2-7, with D possibly TRBD2 on 5 matching bases. This CDR3 has 12 residues. Trimming removed 4 bases from V and 4 bases from J, with 11 bases in between. The germline gives CDR1 SQVTM, CDR2 ANQGSEA. CDR3 DNA: TGCAGCGTTGCGTGGCGGGCGTACGAGCAGTACGTC. This gives the protein CSVAWRAYEQYV.

Here the CDR3 DNA reads TGTGCCACCGGCGAGGGACAGGAGAACACTGAAGCTTTCTTT. Amino acids: CATGEGQENTEAFF. V gene TRBV15 combines with J gene TRBJ1-1; 8 nucleotides match TRBD1. The V segment lost 8 bases and the J segment 1 base; nucleotides outside the gene matches: 6. Germline V CDR1 and CDR2: LNHNV, YYDKDF (reference sequence). This CDR3 spans 14 amino acids.

The J gene is TRBJ1-1, the V gene TRBV2; 8 positions match TRBD1. Germline lookup yields CDR1 SNHLY and CDR2 FYNNEI. V lost 6 bases to trimming and J lost 0 bases; unmatched junction nucleotides: 12. The CDR3 extends over 17 amino acids. CDR3 loop: CASRPGTGGSLNTEAFF. The CDR3 coding sequence is TGTGCCAGCAGGCCAGGGACAGGCGGGAGCCTGAACACTGAAGCTTTCTTT.

The rearrangement uses TRBV7-9 and TRBJ1-1; TRBD1 aligns across 10 bases. The CDR3 consists of 15 residues. V dropped 0 bases and J dropped 10; count of bases not matched to a gene: 8. Germline V gene data show CDR1 as SEHNR and CDR2 as FQNEAQ (reference sequence). Here the CDR3 DNA reads TGTGCCAGCAGCTTAGCAGGGGACAGGGGCGGTGGAGCTTTCTTT. It translates to CASSLAGDRGGGAFF.

This sequence joins TRBV19 and TRBJ1-1; D remains unclear. V dropped 5 bases and J dropped 4 bases, with 11 bases sitting between them. CDR1 LNHDA and CDR2 SQIVND come from the germline V gene (reference sequence). The CDR3 loop spans 13 amino acids. The CDR3 region has the DNA TGTGCCAGTAGTTTTAGCAGCGGCACTGAAGCTTTCTTT. Protein sequence: CASSFSSGTEAFF.